One sample yielded the 3 T cell receptor beta chains listed below, sequenced in a study of cytomegalovirus exposure and HLA in healthy donors. It was with 60 Vbeta and 13 Jbeta primers that the PCR ran. Produced via immunoSEQ multiplex PCR; TCRdb's table is partial and in-frame only. The sample holds over 100,000 clones, roughly 70% seen once. The sequenced material came from PBMCs. The receptors here all came from a woman aged 40 to 55 in good health and CMV-seropositive.

This clone has a handful of counts. In DNA, the CDR3 is TGTGCCAGCTCAGCCACAGGGGGGACTGAAGCTTTCTTT. Translating it yields CASSATGGTEAFF. The chain recombines TRBV18 with TRBJ1-1; TRBD1 agrees at 8 bases. Losses at the gene ends were 5 bases for V and 5 bases for J; bases not matched to a gene: 4. CDR1 KGHSH and CDR2 LQKENI come from the germline V gene. This CDR3 comprises 13 residues.

This rearrangement joins TRBV7-8 to TRBJ2-7, with 7 bases matching TRBD1. V lost 1 base, J lost 3 bases, and 9 bases stayed unmatched. Germline values: CDR1 SGHVS, CDR2 FQNEAQ. CDR3 length equals 16 residues. CDR3 sequence reads: CASSLGQGPPFYEQYF. The CDR3, as DNA: TGTGCCAGCAGCTTAGGACAGGGCCCTCCGTTCTACGAGCAGTACTTC.

The V gene is TRBV5-1, the J gene TRBJ2-1, with D possibly matching TRBD2 (5 bases). V was cut by 5 bases and J by 0 bases, with 12 bases left in between. Germline loops: CDR1 SGHRS, CDR2 YFSETQ. The length of the CDR3 is 15 residues. CDR3 sequence reads: CASRGDPSSYNEQFF. DNA for the CDR3: TGCGCCAGCAGGGGAGACCCCAGCTCCTACAATGAGCAGTTCTTC.